This T cell receptor (beta chain) was sequenced in a study of control samples from healthy donors and cancer patients. The CDR3 runs 13 residues. V shed 4 bases, J shed 8 bases, and the junction held 6 bases outside the gene matches. CDR1 is MNHEY, CDR2 SVGAGI, per germline. This table comes from immunoSEQ multiplex PCR, and its TCRdb copy is limited to in-frame clones, with some not included. Here the sample spans approximately 170,000 clones, almost 90% being singletons. The receptor was derived from a woman aged 45 to 65 in good health. V gene TRBV6-5 combines with J gene TRBJ1-1, with 8 bases lining up with TRBD1. The source material was blood. The DNA for the CDR3 is TGTGCCAGCAGTTTACCAGGGGGCGGAGAAGCTTTCTTT. This translates into CASSLPGGGEAFF.